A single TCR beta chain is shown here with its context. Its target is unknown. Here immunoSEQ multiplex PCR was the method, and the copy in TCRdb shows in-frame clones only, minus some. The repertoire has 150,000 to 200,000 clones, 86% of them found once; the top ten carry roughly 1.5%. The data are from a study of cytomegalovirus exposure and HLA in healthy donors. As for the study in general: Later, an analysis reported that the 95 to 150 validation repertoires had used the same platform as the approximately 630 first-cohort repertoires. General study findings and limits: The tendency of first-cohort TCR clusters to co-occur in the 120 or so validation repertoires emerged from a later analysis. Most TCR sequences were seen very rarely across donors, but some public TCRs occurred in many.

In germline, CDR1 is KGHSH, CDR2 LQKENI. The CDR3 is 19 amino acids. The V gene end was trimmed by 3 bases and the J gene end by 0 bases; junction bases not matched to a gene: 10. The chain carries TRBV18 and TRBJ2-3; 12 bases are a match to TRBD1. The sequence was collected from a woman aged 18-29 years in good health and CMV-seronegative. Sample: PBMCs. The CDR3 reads CASSPLPGQGAKSTDTQYF. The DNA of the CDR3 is TGTGCCAGCTCACCTCTGCCGGGACAGGGGGCAAAGAGCACAGATACGCAGTATTTT.